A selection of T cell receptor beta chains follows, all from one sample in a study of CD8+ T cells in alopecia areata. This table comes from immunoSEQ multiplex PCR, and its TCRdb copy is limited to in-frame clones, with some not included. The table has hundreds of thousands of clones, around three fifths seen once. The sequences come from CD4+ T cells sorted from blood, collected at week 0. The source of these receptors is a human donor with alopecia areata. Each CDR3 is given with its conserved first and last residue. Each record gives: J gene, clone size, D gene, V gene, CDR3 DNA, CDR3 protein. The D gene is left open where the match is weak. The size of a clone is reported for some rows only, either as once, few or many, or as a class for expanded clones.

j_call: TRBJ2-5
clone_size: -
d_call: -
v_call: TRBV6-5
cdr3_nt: TGTGCCAGCAGCCCCTTGCTCGGGACCCAGTACTTC
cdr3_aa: CASSPLLGTQYF

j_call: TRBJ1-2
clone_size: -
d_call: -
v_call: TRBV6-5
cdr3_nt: TGTGCCAGCAGTTACTCGAACAGAGGCTATGGCTACACCTTC
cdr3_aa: CASSYSNRGYGYTF

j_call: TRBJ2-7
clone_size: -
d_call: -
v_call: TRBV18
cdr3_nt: TGTGCCAGCTCACCACGCGGGACAGTCTACGAGCAGTACTTC
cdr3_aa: CASSPRGTVYEQYF

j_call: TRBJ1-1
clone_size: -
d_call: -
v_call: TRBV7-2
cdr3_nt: TGTGCCAGCAGCTACTACGGTACGGGTTTGGGCACTGAAGCTTTCTTT
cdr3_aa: CASSYYGTGLGTEAFF

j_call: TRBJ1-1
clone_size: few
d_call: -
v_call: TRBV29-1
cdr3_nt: TGCAGCGTTGAGCCCCCACAGCTGAACACTGAAGCTTTCTTT
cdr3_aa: CSVEPPQLNTEAFF

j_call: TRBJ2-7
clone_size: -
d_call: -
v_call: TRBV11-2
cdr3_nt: TGTGCCAGCAGCTTAAACGGGCCCTACGAGCAGTACTTC
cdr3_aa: CASSLNGPYEQYF

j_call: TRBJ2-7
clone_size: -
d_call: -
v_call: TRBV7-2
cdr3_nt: TGTGCCAGCAGCCGACGGATGAGGGGCGAGCAGTACTTC
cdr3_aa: CASSRRMRGEQYF

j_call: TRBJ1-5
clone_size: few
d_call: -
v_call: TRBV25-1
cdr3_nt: TGTGCCAGCAGTGACAGGGGATATAGCAATCAGCCCCAGCATTTT
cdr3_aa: CASSDRGYSNQPQHF

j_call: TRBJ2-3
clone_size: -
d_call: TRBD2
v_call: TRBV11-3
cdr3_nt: TGTGCCAGCAGCTGGACTAGCGGGAGCACAGATACGCAGTATTTT
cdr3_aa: CASSWTSGSTDTQYF

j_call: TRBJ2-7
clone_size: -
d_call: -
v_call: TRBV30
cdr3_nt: TGTGCCTGGAGATGGGGTCAAGACGAGCAGTACTTC
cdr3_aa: CAWRWGQDEQYF

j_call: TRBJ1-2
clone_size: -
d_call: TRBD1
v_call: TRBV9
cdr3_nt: TGTGCCAGCAGCGTAGTAGGGGGCAACTATGGCTACACCTTC
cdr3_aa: CASSVVGGNYGYTF

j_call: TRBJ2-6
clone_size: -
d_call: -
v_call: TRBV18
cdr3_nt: TGTGCCAGCTCACCGTTACACAGGGCGAGCTCTGGGGCCAACGTCCTGACTTTC
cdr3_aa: CASSPLHRASSGANVLTF

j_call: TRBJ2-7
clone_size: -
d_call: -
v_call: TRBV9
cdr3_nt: TGTGCCAGCAGCGTAGGGGTGAGTTCCTACGAGCAGTACTTC
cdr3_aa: CASSVGVSSYEQYF

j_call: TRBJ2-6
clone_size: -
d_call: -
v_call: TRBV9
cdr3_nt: TGTGCCAGCAGCGTGAGGGTTGGGGCCAACGTCCTGACTTTC
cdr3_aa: CASSVRVGANVLTF

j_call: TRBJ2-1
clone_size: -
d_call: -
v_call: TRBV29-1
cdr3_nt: TGCAGCGTTGAAGATCTTCGCGTGGGCGGTCCCTACAATGAGCAGTTCTTC
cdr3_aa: CSVEDLRVGGPYNEQFF

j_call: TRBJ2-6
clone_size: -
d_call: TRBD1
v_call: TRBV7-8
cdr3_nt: TGTGCCAGCAGCTACCCGAAACAGGGGGCGCCCGGGGCCAACGTCCTGACTTTC
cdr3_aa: CASSYPKQGAPGANVLTF

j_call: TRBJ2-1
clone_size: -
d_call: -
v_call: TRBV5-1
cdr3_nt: TGCGCCAGCAGCTTGGACAGCTCCTACAATGAGCAGTTCTTC
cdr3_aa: CASSLDSSYNEQFF

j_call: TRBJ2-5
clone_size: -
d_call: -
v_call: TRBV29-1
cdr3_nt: TGCAGCGTTGGCCAAGAGACCCAGTACTTC
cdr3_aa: CSVGQETQYF

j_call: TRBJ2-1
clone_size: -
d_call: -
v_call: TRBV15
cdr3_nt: TGTGCCACCAGCAGAGATAGGGCCCCAGCCTACAATGAGCAGTTCTTC
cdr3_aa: CATSRDRAPAYNEQFF

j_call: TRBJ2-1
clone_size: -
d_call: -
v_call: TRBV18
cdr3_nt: TGTGCCAGCTCACCACCGAGTAGGGGGACCCATGAGCAGTTCTTC
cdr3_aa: CASSPPSRGTHEQFF

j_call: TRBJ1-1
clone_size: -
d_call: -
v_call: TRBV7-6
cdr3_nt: TGTGCCAGCAGCTCCCGTACCGACACTGAAGCTTTCTTT
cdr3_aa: CASSSRTDTEAFF

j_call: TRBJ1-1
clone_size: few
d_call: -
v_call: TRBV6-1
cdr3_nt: TGTGCCAGCAGTGAAACGCGACACACTGAAGCTTTCTTT
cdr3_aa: CASSETRHTEAFF

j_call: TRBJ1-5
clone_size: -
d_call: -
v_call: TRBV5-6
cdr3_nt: TGTGCCAGCAGCAATCTACCTAGCAATCAGCCCCAGCATTTT
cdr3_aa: CASSNLPSNQPQHF

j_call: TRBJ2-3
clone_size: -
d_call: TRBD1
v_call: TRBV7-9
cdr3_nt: TGTGCCAGCAGCTTCCGGCGAGGGGACAGCAGCACAGATACGCAGTATTTT
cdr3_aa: CASSFRRGDSSTDTQYF

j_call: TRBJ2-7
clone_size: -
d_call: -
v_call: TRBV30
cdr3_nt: TGTGCCTGGGGGGCCCTGGACACCTCGTCCTACGAGCAGTACTTC
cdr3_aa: CAWGALDTSSYEQYF

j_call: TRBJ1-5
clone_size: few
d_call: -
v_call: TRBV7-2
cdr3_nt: TGTGCCAGCAGCTTTAAAGGGGAACAGCCCCAGCATTTT
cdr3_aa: CASSFKGEQPQHF

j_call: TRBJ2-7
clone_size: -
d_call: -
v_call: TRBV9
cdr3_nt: TGTGCCAGCAGCGTAGCGGACAGCTCCTACGAGCAGTACTTC
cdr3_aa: CASSVADSSYEQYF

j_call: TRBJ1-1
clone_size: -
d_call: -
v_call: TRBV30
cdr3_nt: TGTGCCTGGAGTAGGGGGTTGAACACTGAAGCTTTCTTT
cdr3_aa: CAWSRGLNTEAFF

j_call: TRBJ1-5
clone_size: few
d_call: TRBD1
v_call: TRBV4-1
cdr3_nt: TGCGCCAGCAGCCAAGATCGAGGACAGGGGCGATATAGCAATCAGCCCCAGCATTTT
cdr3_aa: CASSQDRGQGRYSNQPQHF

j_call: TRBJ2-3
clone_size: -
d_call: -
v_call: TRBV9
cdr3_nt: TGTGCCAGCAGCGTAGATCAGGAAGCGGCAGATACGCAGTATTTT
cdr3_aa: CASSVDQEAADTQYF

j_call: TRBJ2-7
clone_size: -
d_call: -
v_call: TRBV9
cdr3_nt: TGTGCCAGCAGCGTACACCCAGAGTACGAGCAGTACTTC
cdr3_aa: CASSVHPEYEQYF